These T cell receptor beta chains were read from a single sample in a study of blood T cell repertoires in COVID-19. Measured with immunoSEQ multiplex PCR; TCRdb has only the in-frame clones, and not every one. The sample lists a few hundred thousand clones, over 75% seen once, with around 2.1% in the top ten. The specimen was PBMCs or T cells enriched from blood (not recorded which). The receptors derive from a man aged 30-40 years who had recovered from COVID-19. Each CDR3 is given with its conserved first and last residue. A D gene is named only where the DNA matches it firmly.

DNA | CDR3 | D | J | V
TGTGCCAGCAGCCCTAGACAGGGGGCATCAGCTGAGCAGTTCTTC | CASSPRQGASAEQFF | TRBD1 | TRBJ2-1 | TRBV7-3
TGTGCCACCAGTGATTCCGGGACAGGGTCATCAGATACGCAGTATTTT | CATSDSGTGSSDTQYF | TRBD1 | TRBJ2-3 | TRBV24-1
TGTGCCAGCAGCTCGTGGACAGGTGACTACGAGCAGTACTTC | CASSSWTGDYEQYF | TRBD1 | TRBJ2-7 | TRBV3-1/TRBV3-2
TGTGCCAGCTCACCACCGGGGGCTCCATCCTACGAGCAGTACTTC | CASSPPGAPSYEQYF | - | TRBJ2-7 | TRBV18
TGTGCCAGCAGCTTAGATCGCGGGGCCAATGAGCAGTTCTTC | CASSLDRGANEQFF | - | TRBJ2-1 | TRBV11-3
TGTGCCAGCAGCCTGGACACAAACACAGATACGCAGTATTTT | CASSLDTNTDTQYF | - | TRBJ2-3 | TRBV6-5
TGTGCCAGCAGTACTAGCGGGGGGATGATTTACAATGAGCAGTTCTTC | CASSTSGGMIYNEQFF | TRBD2 | TRBJ2-1 | TRBV5-5
TGTGCCATCGCGGGGAACACCGGGGAGCTGTTTTTT | CAIAGNTGELFF | - | TRBJ2-2 | TRBV10-3
TGTGCCAGCAGCAAAGAGCCCTCGGACAGCCATGAGCAGTTCTTC | CASSKEPSDSHEQFF | - | TRBJ2-1 | TRBV21-1
TGTGCCAGCAGTACCCTAGTCCGTGTGACTAGCTCGTTACCAGATACGCAGTATTTT | CASSTLVRVTSSLPDTQYF | TRBD2 | TRBJ2-3 | TRBV27
TGTGCCAGTAGTCAACAGGGGGCGAATGAGCAGTTCTTC | CASSQQGANEQFF | TRBD1 | TRBJ2-1 | TRBV19